The TCR beta chain described here comes from a study of patients and donors after allogeneic stem cell transplantation (dated by TCRdb to the early 2020s). The library was produced with RT-PCR. The instrument was a NextSeq 550. The public reads were run again by TCRdb, first through fastp at Q25 and then through MiXCR, and only productive beta chains were kept. Here each entry gathers all rows of one CDR3 protein and keeps the most common genes and DNA. For this sample the table gives about 400,000 distinct CDR3 sequences, of which 15% to 20% were detected only once. Jointly, the top ten make up less than 9.5% of the sample. The germline ends are 15 bases apart after V is trimmed by 2 bases and J by 4 bases. The CDR1 and CDR2 encoded by the germline V gene (reference sequence) are SEHNR and FQNEAQ. Including cysteine and phenylalanine, the CDR3 has 15 amino acids. Only the CDR3 part of the read is kept: 45 bases, read in frame from the first base.

Details on this clonotype: The antigen this receptor binds is unknown. No base quality values were provided; no much bigger clone lies one nucleotide off.

Material for sequencing was blood, either unsorted or a sorted T cell fraction (not recorded which). This sequence was found in a human donor who was either an allogeneic HSCT recipient or a stem cell or donor lymphocyte infusion donor (not recorded which). It is not recorded whose cells these are; they may come from a transplant donor. The sequence links TRBV7-9 to TRBJ2-7; the D gene is tentatively TRBD1 or TRBD2, each matching 6 bases. Read as DNA, the sequence is TGTGCCAGCAGCTTAAATCACAGGGAGGCTTACGAGCAGTACTTC. This is translated as CASSLNHREAYEQYF.